The text below deals with one T cell receptor beta chain. The germline V gene has CDR1 LGHDT and CDR2 YNNKEL (reference sequence). Trimming removed 2 bases at V and 3 bases at J, with 22 bases between. The CDR3 is made up of 18 amino acids. The data belong to a study of blood T cell repertoires in COVID-19. Study summary: Samples taken during acute and convalescent COVID-19 were collected in the United States, Italy and Spain. Sources were T cells, B-cell-depleted T cells, or PBMCs; the material itself was cDNA or gDNA.

Assay: immunoSEQ multiplex PCR; the TCRdb copy retains only in-frame clones and omits some. The data contain just over 650,000 clones, 90% of them singletons. Sequenced input: peripheral blood. The gene calls are TRBV3-1 (or the pseudogene TRBV3-2) and TRBJ1-1, with a tentative D call TRBD1 (6 bases). The source of this sequence is a woman younger than 30 with acute or convalescent COVID-19. CDR3 protein: CASSQPKQNRVRYTEAFF. The CDR3 DNA is TGTGCCAGCAGCCAACCTAAACAGAACAGGGTCCGTTACACTGAAGCTTTCTTT.